Presented here are 15 T cell receptor beta chains from one specimen sequenced in a study of blood T cell repertoires in COVID-19. This table comes from immunoSEQ multiplex PCR, and its TCRdb copy is limited to in-frame clones, with some not included. The sample carries around 400,000 clones, about 90% recorded once. Sequencing used peripheral blood. The receptor source for this set is a woman in her sixties with COVID-19, enrolled during active disease.

This chain links TRBV6-1 with TRBJ2-1; 10 bases map to TRBD2. The CDR3 runs 16 residues. V lost 0 bases and J lost 5; bases outside the gene matches: 4. Germline CDR1 and CDR2: MNHNS and SASEGT. The CDR3 loop is CASSEASGGTHNEQFF. The CDR3 DNA is TGTGCCAGCAGTGAAGCTAGCGGGGGGACCCACAATGAGCAGTTCTTC.

The chain is built from TRBV19 and TRBJ2-5; D perhaps matches TRBD1 (5 bases). Germline CDR1 LNHDA, CDR2 SQIVND (reference sequence). V shed 0 bases and J shed 6 bases, with 8 bases lying between them. The CDR3 extends over 13 amino acids. CDR3 bases: TGTGCCAGTAGTATAGACAGGGAAAAGACCCAGTACTTC. This translates into CASSIDREKTQYF.

At least ten counts were recorded for this clone. The gene calls are TRBV27 and TRBJ1-3; 11 positions agree with TRBD1. Germline CDR1 and CDR2: MNHEY and SMNVEV (reference sequence). The CDR3 sequence is 15 residues long. Unmatched junction bases numbered 5, after V lost 3 bases and J lost 7 bases. CDR3 coding DNA: TGTGCCAGCAGTTTTGGACAGGGGGCTACGAACACCATATATTTT. Translating it yields CASSFGQGATNTIYF.

The V call is TRBV21-1, the J call TRBJ1-3; the DNA was not compared with TRBD1, the D call given in the table. TRBV21-1 is noted as a pseudogene. The CDR3 is made up of 17 amino acids. CDR3: CASSKTHRAFSGNTIYF. CDR3 in DNA: TGTGCCAGCAGCAAAACCCACAGGGCCTTCTCTGGAAACACCATATATTTT.

The chain is built from TRBV10-3 and TRBJ2-3, with 14 nucleotides matching TRBD2. This CDR3 has 17 residues. The V gene's germline CDR1 is ENHRY and CDR2 SYGVKD. The junction had 6 bases not matched to a gene; V was cut back by 3 bases and J by 4 bases. CDR3 sequence (DNA): TGTGCCATCAGTGACCACGGACTAGCGGGGGGAGCAGATACGCAGTATTTT. Translation gives CAISDHGLAGGADTQYF.

The chain links TRBV23-1 to TRBJ2-6, with 8 nucleotides matching TRBD1. TRBV23-1 is identified as an open reading frame with a role that is uncertain. This CDR3 contains 19 residues. V lost 8 bases, J lost 3 bases, and 18 bases stayed unmatched. As DNA, the CDR3 is TGCGCCAGCCCTCGACAGGGGACCTCATCTTTAATTGGGGCCAACGTCCTGACTTTC. This encodes CASPRQGTSSLIGANVLTF.

The rearrangement links TRBV5-4 to TRBJ2-7, with TRBD2 as a possible D gene (5 bases). Germline CDR1 is SGHNT and CDR2 is YYREEE (reference sequence). V lost 2 bases and J 2 bases, leaving 11 bases between the germline ends. This CDR3 spans 14 amino acids. CDR3 nucleotide sequence: TGTGCCAGCAGCTTAGGACTGCCGACCTACGAGCAGTACTTC. Its translation is CASSLGLPTYEQYF.

This chain uses TRBV5-6 with TRBJ1-6; weak D call: TRBD1 (5 bases). V lost 1 base to trimming and J lost 2 bases, with 10 bases between them. The CDR3 has 16 amino acids. CDR1 is SGHDT and CDR2 is YYEEEE in the germline V gene. This CDR3 reads CASSLRGGPYNSPLHF. The CDR3 DNA sequence: TGTGCCAGCAGCTTGAGGGGAGGACCCTATAATTCACCCCTCCACTTT.

V is TRBV11-2 and J is TRBJ2-3; 11 bases map to TRBD2. CDR3 length: 12 amino acids. With V trimmed by 8 bases and J by 10 bases, 5 bases remained unmatched. From germline, CDR1 is SGHAT and CDR2 FQNNGV. CDR3: CASASGGSSQYF. The CDR3 bases are TGTGCCAGCGCTAGCGGGGGGAGTTCGCAGTATTTT.

This chain links TRBV20-1 with TRBJ1-2; 8 bases agree with TRBD1. Germline V gives CDR1 DFQATT, CDR2 SNEGSKA (reference sequence). Losses at the gene ends were 3 bases for V and 8 bases for J; bases not matched to a gene: 11. There are 14 residues in the CDR3. The CDR3 loop reads CSASFQQGAGGYTF. CDR3 sequence (DNA): TGCAGTGCTAGTTTTCAGCAGGGGGCGGGAGGCTACACCTTC.

The V gene is TRBV7-3, the J gene TRBJ2-2, with 13 bases identical to TRBD2. Germline CDR1 reads SGHTA; CDR2 reads FQGTGA. This CDR3 has 16 residues. The V gene end was trimmed by 5 bases and the J gene end by 6 bases; junction bases not matched to a gene: 6. This CDR3 is CASSRPTSGGPGELFF. For the CDR3, the DNA is TGTGCCAGCAGCCGCCCGACTAGCGGGGGGCCCGGGGAGCTGTTTTTT.

V gene TRBV7-2 combines with J gene TRBJ2-5; maybe TRBD2 (6 bases). V shed 1 base and J shed 4 bases, with 13 bases lying between them. CDR3 size: 15 residues. Germline assignment: CDR1 SGHTA and CDR2 FQGNSA. The CDR3 here is CASSLGRGGAETQYF. For the CDR3, the DNA is TGTGCCAGCAGCTTAGGGCGCGGCGGGGCAGAGACCCAGTACTTC.

This chain uses TRBV5-1 with TRBJ1-6; D uncertain. The CDR3 totals 13 residues. In germline, CDR1 is SGHRS, CDR2 YFSETQ. The V gene lost 0 bases and the J gene lost 16 bases, with 14 bases spanning the gap. The CDR3 bases are TGCGCCAGCAGCTTGGCCTCCGAATCCGCGCTCCACTTT. The encoded protein is CASSLASESALHF.

The chain is built from TRBV5-1 and TRBJ2-5; 7 nucleotides match TRBD2. The CDR3 runs 16 residues. CDR1 is SGHRS and CDR2 is YFSETQ in the germline V gene. V shed 0 bases and J 5 bases; nucleotides not matched to a gene: 10. The CDR3 protein is CASSLGQRSGRETQYF. CDR3 sequence (DNA): TGCGCCAGCAGCTTGGGCCAGCGTTCCGGGAGGGAGACCCAGTACTTC.

There are a few counts of this clone. In DNA, the CDR3 is TGTGCCAGCAGTTACTCATGGACTAAAAATGAGCAGTTCTTC. Translated: CASSYSWTKNEQFF. This sequence joins TRBV6-2 or TRBV6-3 and TRBJ2-1; D possibly corresponds to TRBD2 (6 bases). This CDR3 is built from 14 residues. V was clipped by 0 bases and J by 7 bases, with 10 bases between them. The germline CDR1 and CDR2 sequences are MNHEY and SVGEGT.